This is a list of T cell receptor beta chains from one sample in a study of blood T cell repertoires in COVID-19. The table came from immunoSEQ multiplex PCR; TCRdb's copy has only in-frame clones and leaves some out. This sample has more than 85,000 clones; 76% occur once, and the top ten carry 3.8%. Sequencing input: peripheral blood. The receptor set was obtained from a woman older than 75 with acute or convalescent COVID-19. Each CDR3 is given with its conserved first and last residue. A D gene is named only where the DNA matches it firmly. Clone size, where shown, is once, few, many, or a class for clones that have expanded.

CDR3nt: TGTGCCAGCAGGGGACAGGGGCAAGAGACCCAGTACTTC
CDR3aa: CASRGQGQETQYF
v_gene: TRBV28
abundance: NA
j_gene: TRBJ2-5
d_gene: TRBD1

CDR3nt: TGTGCCAGCAGTTACACCATCACAGGGGCCTACGAGCAGTACTTC
CDR3aa: CASSYTITGAYEQYF
v_gene: TRBV6-2/TRBV6-3
abundance: NA
j_gene: TRBJ2-7
d_gene: TRBD1

CDR3nt: TGTGCCAGCAGTTACGATGGGGGACAGCAAGAGACCCAGTACTTC
CDR3aa: CASSYDGGQQETQYF
v_gene: TRBV6-5
abundance: NA
j_gene: TRBJ2-5
d_gene: TRBD1

CDR3nt: TGTGCCAGCAGTTTAGGTGGGACAGTACCCTACGAGCAGTACTTC
CDR3aa: CASSLGGTVPYEQYF
v_gene: TRBV27
abundance: NA
j_gene: TRBJ2-7
d_gene: TRBD1

CDR3nt: TGTGCCAGCAGCCAGAATCCAGGGCAAGAGACCCAGTACTTC
CDR3aa: CASSQNPGQETQYF
v_gene: TRBV3-1/TRBV3-2
abundance: few
j_gene: TRBJ2-5
d_gene: NA

CDR3nt: TGTGCCAGTAGTACACAGGGGGCAGGCAATCAGCCCCAGCATTTT
CDR3aa: CASSTQGAGNQPQHF
v_gene: TRBV19
abundance: NA
j_gene: TRBJ1-5
d_gene: TRBD1

CDR3nt: TGTGCCAGCAGTGAATGGGACACCGCCTACGAGCAGTACTTC
CDR3aa: CASSEWDTAYEQYF
v_gene: TRBV6-1
abundance: once
j_gene: TRBJ2-7
d_gene: NA

CDR3nt: TGCGCCAGCAGCCAAGCACTAGATAGGACCCAGTACTTC
CDR3aa: CASSQALDRTQYF
v_gene: TRBV4-3
abundance: few
j_gene: TRBJ2-5
d_gene: NA

CDR3nt: TGTGCCAGCAGCGTAGTAGGGGATGGAGCAGATACGCAGTATTTT
CDR3aa: CASSVVGDGADTQYF
v_gene: TRBV9
abundance: NA
j_gene: TRBJ2-3
d_gene: NA

CDR3nt: TGTGCCAGCAGCCGTACACCGGGAGAGTGGACAGATACGCAGTATTTT
CDR3aa: CASSRTPGEWTDTQYF
v_gene: TRBV3-1/TRBV3-2
abundance: NA
j_gene: TRBJ2-3
d_gene: NA

CDR3nt: TGCGCCAGCAGCCACGGACTAGTTAAAAGCTCCTACGAGCAGTACTTC
CDR3aa: CASSHGLVKSSYEQYF
v_gene: TRBV4-1
abundance: many
j_gene: TRBJ2-7
d_gene: TRBD2

CDR3nt: TGCGCCAGCAGCCAAGTGGTCGGGGGACGCTACGAGCAGTACTTC
CDR3aa: CASSQVVGGRYEQYF
v_gene: TRBV4-1
abundance: NA
j_gene: TRBJ2-7
d_gene: NA

CDR3nt: TGCAGCGTGGGGGGACAGGCCTCAAGGGCTTTCTTT
CDR3aa: CSVGGQASRAFF
v_gene: TRBV29-1
abundance: NA
j_gene: TRBJ1-1
d_gene: TRBD1

CDR3nt: TGTGCCAGCAGCCAAGCGGTCCAAGAGACCCAGTACTTC
CDR3aa: CASSQAVQETQYF
v_gene: TRBV3-1/TRBV3-2
abundance: NA
j_gene: TRBJ2-5
d_gene: NA

CDR3nt: TGTGCCAGCAGGCGGTCTTACAATTCACCCCTCCACTTT
CDR3aa: CASRRSYNSPLHF
v_gene: TRBV2
abundance: once
j_gene: TRBJ1-6
d_gene: NA

CDR3nt: TGTGCCAGCAGCTTCGGAGCCAAAAACATTCAGTACTTC
CDR3aa: CASSFGAKNIQYF
v_gene: TRBV13
abundance: NA
j_gene: TRBJ2-4
d_gene: NA

CDR3nt: TGTGCCAGCAGCTTTCCCGGGATAAGCAGGAACATTCAGTACTTC
CDR3aa: CASSFPGISRNIQYF
v_gene: TRBV11-2
abundance: once
j_gene: TRBJ2-4
d_gene: NA

CDR3nt: TGTGCCAGCACCCCCGGCGGGTCTGTCTTCTATGGCTACACCTTC
CDR3aa: CASTPGGSVFYGYTF
v_gene: TRBV28
abundance: NA
j_gene: TRBJ1-2
d_gene: NA

CDR3nt: TGTGCCAGCAGCCAAGGGATGGACAGAATCTCACCCCTCCACTTT
CDR3aa: CASSQGMDRISPLHF
v_gene: TRBV3-1/TRBV3-2
abundance: NA
j_gene: TRBJ1-6
d_gene: NA

CDR3nt: TGTGCCAGCAGCTTCAACGGGGACCCGGACAGAGTGAACACTGAAGCTTTCTTT
CDR3aa: CASSFNGDPDRVNTEAFF
v_gene: TRBV27
abundance: NA
j_gene: TRBJ1-1
d_gene: NA

CDR3nt: TGTGCCAGCAGTGAAGGGAGCTCCACAGATACGCAGTATTTT
CDR3aa: CASSEGSSTDTQYF
v_gene: TRBV25-1
abundance: NA
j_gene: TRBJ2-3
d_gene: NA

CDR3nt: TGTGCCAGCAGTTACCCACAGGGGAGTCAGCCCCAGCATTTT
CDR3aa: CASSYPQGSQPQHF
v_gene: TRBV6-6
abundance: NA
j_gene: TRBJ1-5
d_gene: TRBD1

CDR3nt: TGTGCCAGCAGCTTAGGACTATCGGATGAGCAGTTCTTC
CDR3aa: CASSLGLSDEQFF
v_gene: TRBV7-9
abundance: NA
j_gene: TRBJ2-1
d_gene: NA

CDR3nt: TGTGCCAGCAGGTTGACAGGGGAGAAGAAAGCTTTCTTT
CDR3aa: CASRLTGEKKAFF
v_gene: TRBV12-3/TRBV12-4
abundance: NA
j_gene: TRBJ1-1
d_gene: TRBD1

CDR3nt: TGTGCCAGCTCACCATCAGCAACAGGGGGCTGGAGAGACACCATATATTTT
CDR3aa: CASSPSATGGWRDTIYF
v_gene: TRBV18
abundance: many
j_gene: TRBJ1-3
d_gene: TRBD1

CDR3nt: TGTGCCAGCAGCCAAGATCAGGGACAGGGTCTATATGGCTACACCTTC
CDR3aa: CASSQDQGQGLYGYTF
v_gene: TRBV4-2
abundance: NA
j_gene: TRBJ1-2
d_gene: TRBD1

CDR3nt: TGCAGTGCTAGTTCGGGCAGCCGAGGGGAGACCCAGTACTTC
CDR3aa: CSASSGSRGETQYF
v_gene: TRBV20-1
abundance: NA
j_gene: TRBJ2-5
d_gene: NA

CDR3nt: TGTGCCACCAGTGACGGCGGGACGAGTCTTCCTCTCGAGCAGTACTTC
CDR3aa: CATSDGGTSLPLEQYF
v_gene: TRBV24-1
abundance: NA
j_gene: TRBJ2-7
d_gene: NA

CDR3nt: TGTGCCAGCAGTTTGAGCCATAATTCACCCCTCCACTTT
CDR3aa: CASSLSHNSPLHF
v_gene: TRBV12-3/TRBV12-4
abundance: NA
j_gene: TRBJ1-6
d_gene: NA

CDR3nt: TGTGCCAGCAGTTACTCGGCAGGGGACTCTGGAAACACCATATATTTT
CDR3aa: CASSYSAGDSGNTIYF
v_gene: TRBV6-5
abundance: NA
j_gene: TRBJ1-3
d_gene: NA

CDR3nt: TGCGCCAGCGGGTGGACTCTGGGGAATGAGCAGTTCTTC
CDR3aa: CASGWTLGNEQFF
v_gene: TRBV5-1
abundance: once
j_gene: TRBJ2-1
d_gene: NA

CDR3nt: TGTGCCAGCAGTTACTCGAGTGCAGGGCATGGCTACACCTTC
CDR3aa: CASSYSSAGHGYTF
v_gene: TRBV6-5
abundance: NA
j_gene: TRBJ1-2
d_gene: NA

CDR3nt: TGCAGTGCTAGTCCGTACGTAGTCAATACGCAGTATTTT
CDR3aa: CSASPYVVNTQYF
v_gene: TRBV20-1
abundance: once
j_gene: TRBJ2-3
d_gene: NA

CDR3nt: TGCGCCAGCAGCCCGGGGACACCGAGGGGGTACGAGCAGTACTTC
CDR3aa: CASSPGTPRGYEQYF
v_gene: TRBV5-1
abundance: NA
j_gene: TRBJ2-7
d_gene: NA

CDR3nt: TGTGCCAGCAGCTTCAGGGCCCGCGATACCCAGTACTTC
CDR3aa: CASSFRARDTQYF
v_gene: TRBV12-3/TRBV12-4
abundance: NA
j_gene: TRBJ2-5
d_gene: NA

CDR3nt: TGTGCCAGCAGGCTTGGGGGGGCCAGCACCGGGGAGCTGTTTTTT
CDR3aa: CASRLGGASTGELFF
v_gene: TRBV5-5
abundance: once
j_gene: TRBJ2-2
d_gene: NA

CDR3nt: TGTGCCAGCAGCACCTTGGGGGGTCAGCCCCAGCATTTT
CDR3aa: CASSTLGGQPQHF
v_gene: TRBV12-3/TRBV12-4
abundance: NA
j_gene: TRBJ1-5
d_gene: NA

CDR3nt: TGTGCCAGCACAGGGGCGCTTACTAATGAAAAACTGTTTTTT
CDR3aa: CASTGALTNEKLFF
v_gene: TRBV6-5
abundance: few
j_gene: TRBJ1-4
d_gene: NA